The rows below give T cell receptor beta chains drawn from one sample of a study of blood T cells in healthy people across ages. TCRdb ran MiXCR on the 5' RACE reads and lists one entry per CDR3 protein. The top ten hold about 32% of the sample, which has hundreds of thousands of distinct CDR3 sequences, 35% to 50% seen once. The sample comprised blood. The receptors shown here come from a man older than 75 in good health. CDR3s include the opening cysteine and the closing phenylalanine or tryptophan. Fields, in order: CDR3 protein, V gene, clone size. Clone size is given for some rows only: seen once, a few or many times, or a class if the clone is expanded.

CDR3: CASSKGTSGRPTDTQYF
V: TRBV7-2
size: -

CDR3: CSVDTGKGPTYEQYF
V: TRBV29-1
size: -

CDR3: CSALLAAETQYF
V: TRBV20-1
size: few

CDR3: CASSELAGSSYNEQYF
V: TRBV10-1
size: few

CDR3: CASGISGTETQYF
V: TRBV12-3/TRBV12-4
size: many

CDR3: CASSYGGLAGGHQETQYF
V: TRBV6-5
size: -

CDR3: CAWSPSVRLNTEAFF
V: TRBV30
size: -

CDR3: CASSLGQEASGANVLTF
V: TRBV5-4
size: few

CDR3: CASSYGTPRGNQPQHF
V: TRBV6-2/TRBV6-3
size: -

CDR3: CASSLLAPSSGANVLTF
V: TRBV6-2/TRBV6-3
size: -

CDR3: CASSQQGQATGELFF
V: TRBV14
size: few